This TCR beta chain derives from a study of blood T cell repertoires in COVID-19. Germline assignment: CDR1 SGHNT and CDR2 YYREEE (reference sequence). The ends lost 1 base at V and 6 bases at J; junction bases unmatched: 10. The CDR3 consists of 16 residues. The protocol was immunoSEQ multiplex PCR, while the TCRdb copy is restricted to in-frame clones and leaves out a portion. The data show approximately 140,000 clones, around nine tenths seen once. This rearrangement joins TRBV5-4 to TRBJ2-7, with 10 bases identical to TRBD2. This TCR was sampled from a man aged 45-60 years with active or convalescent COVID-19. Sequencing was carried out using peripheral blood. CDR3: CASSLPRASGRVEQYF. Written as DNA, the CDR3 is TGTGCCAGCAGCTTGCCCCGGGCTAGCGGGAGAGTCGAGCAGTACTTC.